Sequencing of this T cell receptor (beta chain) was carried out in a study of regulatory T cells in long-lasting Graves disease. Regarding the study as a whole: Persistent disease samples used TRBV28, TRBJ1-2 and TRBJ2-5 preferentially.

This clonotype was seen repeatedly, ten times or more. Its matching antigen is unknown. The sample's time point: newly diagnosed GD, antithyroid drugs for less than 3 months. Isolated PBMC RNA provided the starting material for the TCR library. A roughly 10-milliliter sample of peripheral blood was drawn into EDTA tubes. This CDR3 spans 18 amino acids. V lost 1 base, J lost 2 bases, and 9 bases stayed unmatched. CDR1 and CDR2 from the germline V gene are SGHTA and FQGTGA. For TCR beta, libraries came from iRepertoire HTBI primers and Arm-PCR of CDR3 regions. TCRdb itself ran the multiplex PCR reads through MiXCR, one entry per CDR3 protein. The sample shows 510,000 or so distinct CDR3 sequences, around 12% of them seen only once. The data also belong to a second study, concerning T cells in Graves' hyperthyroidism and ophthalmopathy. That source adds: Ophthalmopathy and stable hyperthyroidism were told apart by a 13 V-J model.

V usage is TRBV7-3 and J usage is TRBJ2-3; the match to TRBD2 covers 10 bases. The sequenced sample was peripheral blood mononuclear cells (PBMCs), obtained at new diagnosis, from a patient treated with antithyroid drugs. This TCR was recovered from a woman aged 30 to 39 with Graves disease. For the CDR3, the DNA is TGTGCCAGCAGCTTAAAGGGGTCTAGCGGGAGCCACACAGATACGCAGTATTTT. Protein sequence: CASSLKGSSGSHTDTQYF.